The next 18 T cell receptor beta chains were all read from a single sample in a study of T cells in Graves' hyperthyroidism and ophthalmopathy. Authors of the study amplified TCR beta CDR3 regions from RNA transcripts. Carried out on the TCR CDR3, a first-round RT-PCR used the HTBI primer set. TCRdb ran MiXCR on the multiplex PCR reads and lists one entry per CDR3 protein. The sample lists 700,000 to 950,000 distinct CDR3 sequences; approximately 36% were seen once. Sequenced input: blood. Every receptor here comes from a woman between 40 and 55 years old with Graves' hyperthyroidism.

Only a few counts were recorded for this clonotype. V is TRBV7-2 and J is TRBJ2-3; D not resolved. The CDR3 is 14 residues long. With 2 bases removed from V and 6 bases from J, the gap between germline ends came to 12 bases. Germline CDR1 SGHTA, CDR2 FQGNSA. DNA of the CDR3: TGTGCCAGCAGCTTACTGGCCTTTAGGGATACGCAGTATTTT. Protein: CASSLLAFRDTQYF.

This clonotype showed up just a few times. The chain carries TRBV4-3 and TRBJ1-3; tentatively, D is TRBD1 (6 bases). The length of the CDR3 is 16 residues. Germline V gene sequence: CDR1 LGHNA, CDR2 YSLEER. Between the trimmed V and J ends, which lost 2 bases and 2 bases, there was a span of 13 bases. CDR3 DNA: TGCGCCAGCAGCCAAATCATCGGGACAACTGGAAACACCATATATTTT. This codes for CASSQIIGTTGNTIYF.

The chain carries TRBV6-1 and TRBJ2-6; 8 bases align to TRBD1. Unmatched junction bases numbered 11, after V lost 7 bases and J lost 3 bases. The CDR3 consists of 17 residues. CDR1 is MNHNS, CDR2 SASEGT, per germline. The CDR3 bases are TGTGCCAGCAAACTCCCGACAGGGGACGATGGGGCCAACGTCCTGACTTTC. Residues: CASKLPTGDDGANVLTF.

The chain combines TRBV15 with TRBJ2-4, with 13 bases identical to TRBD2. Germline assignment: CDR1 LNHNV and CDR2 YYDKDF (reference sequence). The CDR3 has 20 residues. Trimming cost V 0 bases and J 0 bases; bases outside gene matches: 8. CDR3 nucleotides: TGTGCCACCAGCAGAGATCGGGGGACTAGCGGGAATCTAGCCAAAAACATTCAGTACTTC. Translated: CATSRDRGTSGNLAKNIQYF.

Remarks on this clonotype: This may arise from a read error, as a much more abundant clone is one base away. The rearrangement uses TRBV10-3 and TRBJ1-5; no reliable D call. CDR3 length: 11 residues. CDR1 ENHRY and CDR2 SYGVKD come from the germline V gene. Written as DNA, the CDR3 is TGTGCCACCGGACCGCGCCAGCCCCACCATTTT. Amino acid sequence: CATGPRQPHHF.

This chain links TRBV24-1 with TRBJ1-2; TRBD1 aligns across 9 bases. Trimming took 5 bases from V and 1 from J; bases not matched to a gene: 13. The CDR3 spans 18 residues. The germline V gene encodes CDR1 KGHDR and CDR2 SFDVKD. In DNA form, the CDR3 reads TGTGCCACCAGTGCTACCCCGGGACAGGGAAACAGTAACTATGGCTACACCTTC. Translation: CATSATPGQGNSNYGYTF.

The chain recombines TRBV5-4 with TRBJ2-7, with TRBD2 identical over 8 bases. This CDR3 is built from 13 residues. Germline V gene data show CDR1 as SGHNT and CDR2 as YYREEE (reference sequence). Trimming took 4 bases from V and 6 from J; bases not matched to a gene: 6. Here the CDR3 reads CASSPRRGVEQYF. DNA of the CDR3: TGTGCCAGCAGCCCAAGGCGGGGGGTCGAGCAGTACTTC.

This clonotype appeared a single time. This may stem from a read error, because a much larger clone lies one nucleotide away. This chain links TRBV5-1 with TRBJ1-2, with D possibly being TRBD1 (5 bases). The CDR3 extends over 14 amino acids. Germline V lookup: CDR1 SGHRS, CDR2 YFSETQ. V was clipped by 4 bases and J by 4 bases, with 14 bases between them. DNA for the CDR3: TGCGCCAGCAGCCCTAACGCAGGGACCTATGGCTACACCTTC. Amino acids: CASSPNAGTYGYTF.

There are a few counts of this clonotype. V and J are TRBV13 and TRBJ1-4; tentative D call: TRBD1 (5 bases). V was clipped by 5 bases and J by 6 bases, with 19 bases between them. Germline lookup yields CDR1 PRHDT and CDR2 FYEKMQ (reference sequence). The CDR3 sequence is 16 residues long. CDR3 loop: CASSQVPGGGDEKLFF. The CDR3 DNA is TGTGCCAGCAGCCAAGTCCCGGGGGGTGGTGATGAAAAACTGTTTTTT.

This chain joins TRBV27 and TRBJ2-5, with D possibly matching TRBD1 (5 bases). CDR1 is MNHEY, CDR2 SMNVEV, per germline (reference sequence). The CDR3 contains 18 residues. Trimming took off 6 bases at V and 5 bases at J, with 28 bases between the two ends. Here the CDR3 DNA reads TGTGCCAGCAGCTCGCCGACTGCCCAGGGAACTGGGAAGGAGACCCAGTACTTC. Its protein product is CASSSPTAQGTGKETQYF.

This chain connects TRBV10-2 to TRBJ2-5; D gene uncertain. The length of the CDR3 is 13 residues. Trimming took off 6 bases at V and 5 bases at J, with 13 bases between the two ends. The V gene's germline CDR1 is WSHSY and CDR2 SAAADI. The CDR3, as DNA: TGCGCCAGCAGCCAAGATAGCTCCGAGACCCAGTACTTC. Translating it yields CASSQDSSETQYF.

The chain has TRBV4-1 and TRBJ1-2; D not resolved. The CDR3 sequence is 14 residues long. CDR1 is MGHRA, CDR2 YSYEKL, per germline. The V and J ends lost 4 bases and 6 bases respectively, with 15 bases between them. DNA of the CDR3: TGCGCCAGCAGCCCAATGATGGGGATCCATGGCTACACCTTC. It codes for CASSPMMGIHGYTF.

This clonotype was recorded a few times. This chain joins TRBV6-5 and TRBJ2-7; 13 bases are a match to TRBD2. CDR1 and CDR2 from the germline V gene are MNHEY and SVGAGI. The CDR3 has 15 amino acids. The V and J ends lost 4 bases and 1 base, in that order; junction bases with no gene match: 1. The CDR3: CASSSGLAGSYEQYF. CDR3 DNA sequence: TGTGCCAGCAGTTCGGGACTAGCGGGGTCCTACGAGCAGTACTTC.

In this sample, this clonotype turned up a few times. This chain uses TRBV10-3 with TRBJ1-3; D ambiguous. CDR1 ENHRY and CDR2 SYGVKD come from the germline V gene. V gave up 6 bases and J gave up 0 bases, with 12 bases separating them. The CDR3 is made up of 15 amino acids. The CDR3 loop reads CAIRMSNFSGNTIYF. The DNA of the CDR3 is TGTGCCATCAGAATGAGTAATTTCTCTGGAAACACCATATATTTT.

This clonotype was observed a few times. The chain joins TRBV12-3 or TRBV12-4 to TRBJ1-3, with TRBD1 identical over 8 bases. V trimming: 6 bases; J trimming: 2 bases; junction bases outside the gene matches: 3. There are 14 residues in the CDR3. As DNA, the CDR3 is TGTGCCAGCAGCCGACAGGGGACTGGAAACACCATATATTTT. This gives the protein CASSRQGTGNTIYF.

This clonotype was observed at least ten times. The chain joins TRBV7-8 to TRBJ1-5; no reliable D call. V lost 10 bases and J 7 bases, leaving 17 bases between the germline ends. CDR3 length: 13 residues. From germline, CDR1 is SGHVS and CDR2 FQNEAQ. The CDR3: CATAPRVFQPQHF. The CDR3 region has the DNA TGTGCCACAGCACCAAGGGTTTTCCAGCCCCAGCATTTT.

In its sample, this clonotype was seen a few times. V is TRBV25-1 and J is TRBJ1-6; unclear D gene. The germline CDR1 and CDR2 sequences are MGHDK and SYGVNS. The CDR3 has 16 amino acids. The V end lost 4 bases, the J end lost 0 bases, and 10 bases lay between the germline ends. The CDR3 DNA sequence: TGTGCCAGCAGTGTGGGTGCCCTCTCCTATAATTCACCCCTCCACTTT. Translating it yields CASSVGALSYNSPLHF.

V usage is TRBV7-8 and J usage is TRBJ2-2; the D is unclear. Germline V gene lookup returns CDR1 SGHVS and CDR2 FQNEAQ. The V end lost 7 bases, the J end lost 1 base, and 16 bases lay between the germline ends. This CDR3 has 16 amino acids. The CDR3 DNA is TGTGCCAGCACGTCAGGCCGGGCTGAGAACACCGGGGAGCTGTTTTTT. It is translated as CASTSGRAENTGELFF.